Listed below are T cell receptor beta chains from one sample, sequenced in a study of blood T cell repertoires in COVID-19. Using immunoSEQ multiplex PCR, the repertoire was profiled, and TCRdb retains in-frame clones only, with some absent. The table records about 270,000 clones, about four fifths of them present only once. Sample: peripheral blood. The receptors were sampled from a human donor with COVID-19, enrolled during active disease. The donor label of this sample is uncertain. CDR3s include the opening cysteine and the closing phenylalanine or tryptophan. The order of the fields is D gene, V gene, clone size, J gene, CDR3 protein, CDR3 DNA. D genes are given only for firm matches. Not all rows give a size; the values are once, few, many and, for expanded clones, a class.

D gene: TRBD1; V gene: TRBV9; clone size: NA; J gene: TRBJ1-3; CDR3 protein: CASSVARGLNGNTIYF; CDR3 DNA: TGTGCCAGCAGCGTAGCCAGGGGGCTTAACGGAAACACCATATATTTT
D gene: NA; V gene: TRBV7-9; clone size: many; J gene: TRBJ2-5; CDR3 protein: CASSFGAGGTPQETQYF; CDR3 DNA: TGTGCCAGCAGCTTCGGAGCAGGGGGGACACCACAAGAGACCCAGTACTTC
D gene: TRBD1; V gene: TRBV28; clone size: NA; J gene: TRBJ1-1; CDR3 protein: CASSLTGALNTEAFF; CDR3 DNA: TGTGCCAGCAGTTTAACAGGGGCCCTGAACACTGAAGCTTTCTTT
D gene: TRBD2; V gene: TRBV11-2; clone size: NA; J gene: TRBJ2-1; CDR3 protein: CASSFLGGRIVREQFF; CDR3 DNA: TGTGCCAGCAGCTTTTTAGGCGGGAGGATTGTTAGGGAGCAGTTCTTC
D gene: TRBD2; V gene: TRBV2; clone size: few; J gene: TRBJ2-5; CDR3 protein: CASSRGAVAGAETQYF; CDR3 DNA: TGTGCCAGCAGCAGGGGGGCGGTAGCGGGAGCGGAGACCCAGTACTTC
D gene: NA; V gene: TRBV7-2; clone size: NA; J gene: TRBJ2-6; CDR3 protein: CASSKWAGISSGANVLTF; CDR3 DNA: TGTGCCAGCAGCAAGTGGGCAGGGATCAGCTCTGGGGCCAACGTCCTGACTTTC
D gene: TRBD1; V gene: TRBV20-1; clone size: NA; J gene: TRBJ1-5; CDR3 protein: CSASRLFGTDNQPQHF; CDR3 DNA: TGCAGTGCTAGTAGGTTGTTCGGGACAGACAATCAGCCCCAGCATTTT
D gene: NA; V gene: TRBV2; clone size: NA; J gene: TRBJ1-3; CDR3 protein: CASSEDYRVGNTIYF; CDR3 DNA: TGTGCCAGCAGTGAAGATTACAGGGTTGGAAACACCATATATTTT
D gene: NA; V gene: TRBV25-1; clone size: once; J gene: TRBJ1-1; CDR3 protein: CASSQTGTGMREAFF; CDR3 DNA: TGTGCCAGCAGCCAAACGGGTACAGGCATGAGGGAAGCTTTCTTT
D gene: TRBD1; V gene: TRBV18; clone size: NA; J gene: TRBJ1-5; CDR3 protein: CASTYDGTGGNQPQHF; CDR3 DNA: TGTGCCAGCACTTACGACGGGACAGGGGGGAATCAGCCCCAGCATTTT
D gene: NA; V gene: TRBV14; clone size: NA; J gene: TRBJ2-5; CDR3 protein: CASSQDRGAGTQYF; CDR3 DNA: TGTGCCAGCAGCCAAGACCGGGGGGCGGGGACCCAGTACTTC
D gene: TRBD1; V gene: TRBV6-6; clone size: NA; J gene: TRBJ2-1; CDR3 protein: CASSTGGIGRPNEQFF; CDR3 DNA: TGTGCCAGCAGTACAGGGGGGATAGGGCGGCCCAATGAGCAGTTCTTC
D gene: TRBD1; V gene: TRBV7-9; clone size: NA; J gene: TRBJ1-5; CDR3 protein: CASSDRGNQPQHF; CDR3 DNA: TGTGCCAGCAGCGACAGGGGCAATCAGCCCCAGCATTTT
D gene: NA; V gene: TRBV7-9; clone size: NA; J gene: TRBJ1-1; CDR3 protein: CASRGLTNSEAFF; CDR3 DNA: TGTGCCAGCAGGGGACTGACGAACAGTGAAGCTTTCTTT
D gene: NA; V gene: TRBV7-8; clone size: NA; J gene: TRBJ1-2; CDR3 protein: CASSPDETAIYYGYTF; CDR3 DNA: TGTGCCAGCAGCCCTGATGAGACAGCCATCTACTATGGCTACACCTTC
D gene: NA; V gene: TRBV7-2; clone size: NA; J gene: TRBJ2-3; CDR3 protein: CASSLGGRPDTQYF; CDR3 DNA: TGTGCCAGCAGCTTAGGGGGGCGCCCAGATACGCAGTATTTT
D gene: TRBD2; V gene: TRBV10-3; clone size: NA; J gene: TRBJ2-2; CDR3 protein: CAISERGLAETGELFF; CDR3 DNA: TGTGCCATCAGTGAACGGGGACTAGCGGAAACCGGGGAGCTGTTTTTT
D gene: TRBD1; V gene: TRBV20-1; clone size: NA; J gene: TRBJ1-6; CDR3 protein: CSASDVGTGGRDSPLHF; CDR3 DNA: TGCAGTGCTAGTGACGTCGGGACAGGGGGAAGGGATTCACCCCTCCACTTT
D gene: TRBD1; V gene: TRBV27; clone size: NA; J gene: TRBJ2-7; CDR3 protein: CASSPWTGGGNEQYF; CDR3 DNA: TGTGCCAGCAGTCCTTGGACAGGGGGCGGGAACGAGCAGTACTTC
D gene: TRBD2; V gene: TRBV7-9; clone size: NA; J gene: TRBJ2-1; CDR3 protein: CASSLWRTRGDEQFF; CDR3 DNA: TGTGCCAGCAGCTTATGGCGGACTAGAGGCGATGAGCAGTTCTTC
D gene: NA; V gene: TRBV5-1; clone size: NA; J gene: TRBJ2-3; CDR3 protein: CASSVVVADTQYF; CDR3 DNA: TGCGCCAGCAGCGTAGTAGTTGCAGATACGCAGTATTTT
D gene: TRBD1; V gene: TRBV7-9; clone size: NA; J gene: TRBJ2-1; CDR3 protein: CASSLAGGGTGGNEQFF; CDR3 DNA: TGTGCCAGCAGCTTAGCGGGCGGGGGGACAGGGGGTAATGAGCAGTTCTTC